This T cell receptor beta chain was profiled in a study of T-cell memory formation after mild COVID-19. Concerning this clonotype: Antigen: not known.

General study points: Second-wave clones that peaked on day 37 lacked confirmed SARS-CoV-2 specificity.

TCRdb re-called the 5' RACE reads with MiXCR, one entry per CDR3 protein. The sample gives about 340,000 distinct CDR3 sequences, around 13% of which show up once; 20% to 25% is in the top ten. Deletions cut 5 bases from V and 7 bases from J, with 11 bases between. Germline V gene lookup returns CDR1 MGHRA and CDR2 YSYEKL. This CDR3 region has 13 residues. The V and J genes are TRBV4-1 and TRBJ1-4; tentative D call: TRBD1 (5 bases). The receptor's source is a man aged 18 to 29 who had mild COVID-19 (a few samples of this study predate the infection). Cell type and time point are not known. Sequenced material: PBMCs or a T cell subset sorted from them (not recorded which). The CDR3 loop reads CASSREGVEKLFF. The CDR3 DNA sequence: TGCGCCAGCAGCAGGGAAGGGGTTGAAAAACTGTTTTTT.